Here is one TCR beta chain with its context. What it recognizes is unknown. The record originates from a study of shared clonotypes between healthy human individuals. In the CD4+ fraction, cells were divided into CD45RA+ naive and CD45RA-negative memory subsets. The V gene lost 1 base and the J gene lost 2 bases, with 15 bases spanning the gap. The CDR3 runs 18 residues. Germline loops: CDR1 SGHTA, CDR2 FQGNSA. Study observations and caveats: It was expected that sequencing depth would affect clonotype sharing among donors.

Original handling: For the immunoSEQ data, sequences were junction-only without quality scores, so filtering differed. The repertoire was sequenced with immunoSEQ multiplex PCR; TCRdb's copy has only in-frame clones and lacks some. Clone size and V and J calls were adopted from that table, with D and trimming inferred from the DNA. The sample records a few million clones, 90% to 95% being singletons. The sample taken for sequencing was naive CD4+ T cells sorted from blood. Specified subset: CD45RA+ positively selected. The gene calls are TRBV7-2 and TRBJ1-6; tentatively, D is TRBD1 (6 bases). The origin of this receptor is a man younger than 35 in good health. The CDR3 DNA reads TGTGCCAGCAGCTTAGGGGTAGGGGGGCTTACCTATAATTCACCCCTCCACTTT. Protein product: CASSLGVGGLTYNSPLHF. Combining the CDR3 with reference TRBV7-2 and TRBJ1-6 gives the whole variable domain GAGVSQSPSNKVTEKGKDVELRCDPISGHTALYWYRQSLGQGLEFLIYFQGNSAPDKSGLPSDRFSAERTGGSVSTLTIQRTQQEDSAVYLCASSLGVGGLTYNSPLHFGNGTRLTVT.